The T cell receptor (beta chain) described here comes from a study of blood T cells in healthy people across ages. Primed by a sample-barcoded 5' primer and a J-beta primer mix, a second PCR proceeded for roughly 7 to 12 cycles. CDR3-containing paired-end reads numbered at least 2.5 million in each sample. In TCRdb, the 5' RACE reads were re-called with MiXCR into one record per CDR3 protein. This table holds 450,000 to 700,000 distinct CDR3 sequences, 25% to 30% found once. Germline values: CDR1 DFQATT, CDR2 SNEGSKA (reference sequence). After removal of 3 bases from V and 6 bases from J, the junction contained 7 bases not matched to a gene. The CDR3 is 14 residues long. The donors, aged 6 to 90, were healthy Caucasians from Russia. Per sample, extraction of total RNA gave at least 6 micrograms in every case. This clonotype was counted a few times. The antigen is not known. Study observations and caveats: The CMV status of each donor remained undetermined, and this could have confounded shifts in expanded clonotypes.

Source material: blood. This TCR was sampled from a woman aged 70-85 years in good health. This sequence joins TRBV20-1 and TRBJ2-4, with TRBD1 matching 8 bases. This chain's CDR3 is CSASLDRERNIQYF. The CDR3 DNA sequence: TGCAGTGCTAGCTTGGACAGGGAAAGAAACATTCAGTACTTC.